One sample yielded the 25 T cell receptor beta chains listed below, sequenced in a study of OX40 agonist ivuxolimab in advanced cancers. Measured with immunoSEQ multiplex PCR; TCRdb has only the in-frame clones, and not every one. This table holds about 60,000 clones, 84% found once. Material: CD4+ or CD8+ T cells sorted from blood, obtained in a trial of the OX40 agonist ivuxolimab. The receptor source for this set is an adult with an advanced solid tumor such as melanoma, head and neck, liver or kidney cancer.

The J gene is TRBJ2-7, the V gene TRBV6-6; no clear D. With 2 bases removed from V and 0 bases from J, the gap between germline ends came to 8 bases. The CDR3 sequence is 14 residues long. Germline values: CDR1 MNHNY, CDR2 SVGAGI (reference sequence). The CDR3 DNA reads TGTGCCAGCAGTTACGGCAGCCTCTCCTACGAGCAGTACTTC. Amino acids: CASSYGSLSYEQYF.

This clone has a single count. The V and J genes are TRBV15 and TRBJ2-3; possible D gene TRBD2, 6 bases. V was pared by 4 bases and J by 3 bases, with 14 bases between. Per germline, CDR1 LNHNV and CDR2 YYDKDF (reference sequence). The CDR3 consists of 15 residues. CDR3 nucleotides: TGTGCCACCAGCACCACCGGGACTTCAACAGATACGCAGTATTTT. Residues: CATSTTGTSTDTQYF.

The chain uses TRBV5-6 and TRBJ1-2; 7 nucleotides match TRBD1. The CDR3 spans 15 residues. In germline, CDR1 is SGHDT, CDR2 YYEEEE. Germline trimming cut 4 bases from V and 4 bases from J; bases unmatched to any gene: 10. In DNA form, the CDR3 reads TGTGCCAGCAGCCTATACCCTACAGGGGTCTATGGCTACACCTTC. Translation gives CASSLYPTGVYGYTF.

The CDR3 is CASSLGLRTEAFF. CDR3 in DNA: TGTGCCAGCAGCTTGGGGTTGCGTACTGAAGCTTTCTTT. The genes are TRBV7-3 and TRBJ1-1, with no clear D. V was clipped by 3 bases and J by 5 bases, with 10 bases between them. Germline-derived CDR1 and CDR2 are SGHTA and FQGTGA. CDR3 length: 13 residues.

This chain joins TRBV6-1 and TRBJ2-1, with D unclear. Per germline, CDR1 MNHNS and CDR2 SASEGT. CDR3 length equals 15 residues. Deletions cut 4 bases from V and 6 bases from J, with 16 bases between. The CDR3 DNA reads as TGTGCCAGCAGTGGGGCAGATGGGTTGGGCAATGAGCAGTTCTTC. Translation gives CASSGADGLGNEQFF.

The chain links TRBV25-1 to TRBJ1-6; no clear D gene. Germline V gene lookup returns CDR1 MGHDK and CDR2 SYGVNS. CDR3 length: 14 residues. Trimming took off 6 bases at V and 0 bases at J, with 6 bases between the two ends. CDR3 protein: CASRESSYNSPLHF. CDR3 in DNA: TGTGCCAGCAGAGAGTCCTCCTATAATTCACCCCTCCACTTT.

This clone has just one count. This chain uses TRBV4-3 with TRBJ2-5; no reliable D call. V was shortened by 0 bases and J by 9 bases, with 8 bases between the two germline ends. The CDR3 runs 12 residues. In germline, CDR1 is LGHNA, CDR2 YSLEER. The chain's CDR3 is CASSQDSKAQYF. In nucleotides, the CDR3 is TGCGCCAGCAGCCAAGATAGCAAGGCCCAGTACTTC.

V is TRBV4-2 and J is TRBJ2-5; D not certain. CDR3 length: 13 residues. CDR1 is LGHNA and CDR2 is YNFKEQ in the germline V gene. The V gene lost 6 bases and the J gene lost 3 bases, with 11 bases spanning the gap. CDR3 in amino acids: CASSLKVEETQYF. The CDR3 nucleotides are TGTGCCAGCAGTCTAAAGGTGGAAGAGACCCAGTACTTC.

The chain couples TRBV5-1 to TRBJ2-3; possibly TRBD1 or TRBD2 for D (5 bases each). V gave up 0 bases and J gave up 1 base, with 9 bases separating them. This CDR3 has 15 amino acids. Germline V gene lookup returns CDR1 SGHRS and CDR2 YFSETQ. This chain's CDR3 is CASSLEGTRTDTQYF. CDR3 DNA sequence: TGCGCCAGCAGCTTGGAAGGGACCCGCACAGATACGCAGTATTTT.

This clone was counted a few times. V gene TRBV5-4 combines with J gene TRBJ1-2; 9 nucleotides match TRBD1. The CDR3 runs to 15 residues. CDR1 is SGHNT and CDR2 is YYREEE in the germline V gene (reference sequence). V dropped 3 bases and J dropped 4; count of bases not matched to a gene: 7. Written as DNA, the CDR3 is TGTGCCAGCAGCTCCCTACAGGGGGCGCGCTATGGCTACACCTTC. The encoded protein is CASSSLQGARYGYTF.

The CDR3 DNA sequence: TGTGCCAGCAGTGGGACATCCCCGGGCATTCAGTACTTC. This translates into CASSGTSPGIQYF. The chain combines TRBV6-5 with TRBJ2-4; D may be TRBD1 (6 bases). Between the trimmed V and J ends, which lost 5 bases and 9 bases, there was a span of 14 bases. Germline lookup yields CDR1 MNHEY and CDR2 SVGAGI. This CDR3 contains 13 residues.

The chain has TRBV6-1 and TRBJ2-5; D unresolved. V was cut by 6 bases and J by 2 bases, with 7 bases left in between. CDR3 length equals 12 residues. CDR1 is MNHNS and CDR2 is SASEGT in the germline V gene. CDR3: CASRAKQETQYF. In nucleotides, the CDR3 is TGTGCCAGCAGAGCCAAACAAGAGACCCAGTACTTC.

The chain uses TRBV18 and TRBJ2-5, with no clear D. Trimming took 0 bases from V and 3 from J, leaving 11 bases between them. The germline V gene encodes CDR1 KGHSH and CDR2 LQKENI. The CDR3 extends over 15 amino acids. Here the CDR3 DNA reads TGTGCCAGCTCACCACCAGTCCAGAAGAAAGAGACCCAGTACTTC. This gives the protein CASSPPVQKKETQYF.

The chain links TRBV21-1 to TRBJ2-4. TRBV21-1 has pseudogene status. CDR3 size: 8 residues. In nucleotides, the CDR3 is TGTGCCAGCGGGACCTCGTACTTC. Encoded protein: CASGTSYF.

This chain links TRBV6-1 with TRBJ2-7, with 10 bases aligning to TRBD1. J was trimmed by 0 bases and V by 6 bases; bases with no gene match: 5. Germline V lookup: CDR1 MNHNS, CDR2 SASEGT. CDR3 length equals 15 residues. For the CDR3, the DNA is TGTGCCAGCAGAAAGACAGGGGGCAACTCCTACGAGCAGTACTTC. It specifies CASRKTGGNSYEQYF.

J is TRBJ2-3 and V is TRBV4-3; D uncertain. The CDR3 has 16 residues. V gave up 2 bases and J gave up 2 bases, with 14 bases separating them. Germline CDR1 and CDR2: LGHNA and YSLEER. The CDR3 protein is CASSQIPPRPTDTQYF. CDR3 DNA: TGCGCCAGCAGCCAAATCCCTCCTCGACCCACAGATACGCAGTATTTT.

This chain joins TRBV7-2 and TRBJ2-4, with D possibly TRBD2 on 6 matching bases. The germline V gene has CDR1 SGHTA and CDR2 FQGNSA. The CDR3 extends over 15 amino acids. V was pared by 2 bases and J by 4 bases, with 12 bases between. Written as DNA, the CDR3 is TGTGCCAGCAGCTTACCTGGAGGGAAAAAAAACATTCAGTACTTC. Translation gives CASSLPGGKKNIQYF.

This rearrangement joins TRBV6-5 to TRBJ1-3; 9 bases are a match to TRBD1. The CDR3 loop spans 15 amino acids. Germline V gives CDR1 MNHEY, CDR2 SVGAGI. The trim removed 5 bases at V and 6 bases at J, leaving 8 bases unmatched. The CDR3: CASSRGTGMANTIYF. CDR3 nucleotides: TGTGCCAGCAGTCGCGGGACAGGGATGGCAAACACCATATATTTT.

The V call is TRBV27, the J call TRBJ2-3; tentative D call: TRBD1 (6 bases). The CDR3 has 16 amino acids. The V gene's germline CDR1 is MNHEY and CDR2 SMNVEV (reference sequence). The V gene lost 5 bases and the J gene lost 0 bases, with 15 bases spanning the gap. CDR3 DNA sequence: TGTGCCAGCAGTAGAGACAGGTTACCTAGCACAGATACGCAGTATTTT. Amino acid sequence: CASSRDRLPSTDTQYF.

The chain joins TRBV5-8 to TRBJ2-7; 11 nucleotides agree with TRBD1. Germline V gene lookup returns CDR1 SGHTS and CDR2 YDEGEE. The junction had 10 bases not matched to a gene; V was cut back by 4 bases and J by 7 bases. The CDR3 is 15 residues long. Here the CDR3 DNA reads TGTGCCAGCAGCCGAGGACAGGGGGCTGAAGGGGAGCAGTACTTC. This codes for CASSRGQGAEGEQYF.

V usage is TRBV28 and J usage is TRBJ2-5; D may correspond to TRBD1 or TRBD2 (5 bases each). Germline lookup yields CDR1 MDHEN and CDR2 SYDVKM. The CDR3 runs 16 residues. The V end lost 6 bases, the J end lost 2 bases, and 19 bases lay between the germline ends. The CDR3 sequence: CASSTRSRGPQETQYF. In DNA, the CDR3 is TGTGCCAGCAGCACCCGCTCCCGGGGCCCACAAGAGACCCAGTACTTC.

This clone was seen just once. Here the CDR3 reads CAWSDRGYSRSYEQYF. The CDR3 DNA sequence: TGTGCCTGGAGTGACAGGGGGTACTCGCGGTCCTACGAGCAGTACTTC. The genes are TRBV30 and TRBJ2-7, with TRBD1 matching 8 bases. CDR1 is GTSNPN and CDR2 is SVGIG in the germline V gene (reference sequence). The J segment lost 1 base and the V segment lost 1 base, leaving 9 bases of the junction unmatched. CDR3 length: 16 amino acids.

As concerns this clone: Other DNA variants within this sample encode the same CDR3. This chain connects TRBV5-1 to TRBJ2-3, with TRBD2 identical over 9 bases. Germline V gene sequence: CDR1 SGHRS, CDR2 YFSETQ. The CDR3 is made up of 17 amino acids. The J segment lost 0 bases and the V segment lost 0 bases, leaving 5 bases of the junction unmatched. CDR3 loop: CASSLDGRGGSTDTQYF. The CDR3 nucleotides read TGCGCCAGCAGCTTGGACGGGCGGGGGGGAAGCACAGATACGCAGTATTTT.

This clone was seen more than once but under ten times. This chain connects TRBV7-2 to TRBJ1-1; 8 positions agree with TRBD1. CDR1 is SGHTA, CDR2 FQGNSA, per germline. Trimming cost V 4 bases and J 2 bases; bases outside gene matches: 6. The CDR3 has 15 amino acids. CDR3 sequence reads: CASSSTDRGNTEAFF. Here the CDR3 DNA reads TGTGCCAGCAGCTCTACCGACAGGGGAAACACTGAAGCTTTCTTT.

The chain links TRBV28 to TRBJ2-7; D is unclear. The germline CDR1 and CDR2 sequences are MDHEN and SYDVKM. The CDR3 extends over 14 amino acids. The ends were cut back, 6 bases at V and 3 bases at J, with 15 bases in the middle. CDR3 in DNA: TGTGCCAGCAGGCCCCGGGCCTATGACTACGAGCAGTACTTC. Residues: CASRPRAYDYEQYF.